These T cell receptor beta chains were read from a single sample in a study of CD8+CD57+ T cells in acquired aplastic anemia. TCRdb redid the calling of the reads with MiXCR, one entry per CDR3 protein. The sample includes about 110,000 distinct CDR3 sequences, approximately 49% of them seen just once. The sample consisted of sorted CD4+, CD8+, or CD8+CD57+ T cells (not recorded which) from PBMCs. The receptor source for this set is a human donor in good health, serving as a control. CDR3s leave out the opening cysteine and the closing phenylalanine or tryptophan. Each record gives: V gene, D gene, CDR3 protein. A D gene is named only where the DNA matches it firmly.

v_call: TRBV5-6
d_call: .
cdr3_aa: ASSLAINSQAF

v_call: TRBV5-5
d_call: TRBD1
cdr3_aa: ASSLGDRQGAYEQY

v_call: TRBV20-1
d_call: .
cdr3_aa: SARGLASPPYEQY

v_call: TRBV14
d_call: .
cdr3_aa: ASSQDLKANERF

v_call: TRBV15
d_call: TRBD2
cdr3_aa: ATSFSGGASYEQY

v_call: TRBV9
d_call: .
cdr3_aa: ASSVDPGDTEAF

v_call: TRBV10-3
d_call: .
cdr3_aa: ASSSEATGSYEQY

v_call: TRBV5-1
d_call: TRBD1
cdr3_aa: ASDWTGEGQYT

v_call: TRBV20-1
d_call: .
cdr3_aa: SARTDGEEKLF

v_call: TRBV24-1
d_call: .
cdr3_aa: ATRQLENTEAF

v_call: TRBV15
d_call: .
cdr3_aa: SYNSPLH

v_call: TRBV9
d_call: TRBD1
cdr3_aa: ASSVGQGAADTQY

v_call: TRBV4-1
d_call: .
cdr3_aa: ASSSGFNTEAF

v_call: TRBV10-3
d_call: .
cdr3_aa: AISESAGAKTPLH

v_call: TRBV12-3/TRBV12-4
d_call: TRBD2
cdr3_aa: ASNKAGLTDTQY

v_call: TRBV4-3
d_call: .
cdr3_aa: ASSQDLGRNTEAF

v_call: TRBV7-9
d_call: .
cdr3_aa: ASSLDLRDTQY

v_call: TRBV12-3/TRBV12-4
d_call: .
cdr3_aa: ASTPTGLFGETQY

v_call: TRBV7-8
d_call: .
cdr3_aa: ASSLRRLNTEAF

v_call: TRBV7-6
d_call: .
cdr3_aa: ASSLGIDHNEQF

v_call: TRBV20-1
d_call: TRBD2
cdr3_aa: SARNSGRRGEQY

v_call: TRBV29-1
d_call: .
cdr3_aa: SGLQGGDTQY

v_call: TRBV10-3
d_call: .
cdr3_aa: AISGGGSGIESPLH

v_call: TRBV20-1
d_call: TRBD1
cdr3_aa: SAPGTGEEKLF

v_call: TRBV2
d_call: .
cdr3_aa: ASAVGHEQY

v_call: TRBV9
d_call: .
cdr3_aa: ASSVARERYSGANVLT

v_call: TRBV5-4
d_call: .
cdr3_aa: ASSFGRETQY

v_call: TRBV6-6
d_call: .
cdr3_aa: ASSSLSGGGETQY

v_call: TRBV19
d_call: TRBD1
cdr3_aa: ASSTRSRDRGYNEQF

v_call: TRBV29-1
d_call: TRBD1
cdr3_aa: SATRTGMNTEAF

v_call: TRBV5-4
d_call: TRBD1
cdr3_aa: ASTQTGVTGELF

v_call: TRBV2
d_call: .
cdr3_aa: ASSVPGQNTEAF

v_call: TRBV29-1
d_call: TRBD1
cdr3_aa: SVEARTGNYEQY

v_call: TRBV12-3/TRBV12-4
d_call: TRBD1
cdr3_aa: ASSLAHRGGTEAF

v_call: TRBV5-1
d_call: .
cdr3_aa: ASSLDYSYEQY

v_call: TRBV6-6
d_call: .
cdr3_aa: ASSYSKTNEKLF

v_call: TRBV9
d_call: .
cdr3_aa: ASSVDIRDEAF

v_call: TRBV9
d_call: TRBD2
cdr3_aa: ASGNSGGGTDTQY

v_call: TRBV5-1
d_call: .
cdr3_aa: ASSLDVRGTYEQY

v_call: TRBV2
d_call: .
cdr3_aa: ASREGTQY

v_call: TRBV2
d_call: .
cdr3_aa: ASSMTVHTDTQY

v_call: TRBV19
d_call: .
cdr3_aa: ASSATGSTDTLH

v_call: TRBV4-1
d_call: .
cdr3_aa: ASSHSGRRDYT

v_call: TRBV25-1
d_call: TRBD2
cdr3_aa: ASSLSLGGNYEQY

v_call: TRBV19
d_call: .
cdr3_aa: ASSNTGTHARQY

v_call: TRBV7-2
d_call: .
cdr3_aa: ASSRGGNQPQH

v_call: TRBV15
d_call: .
cdr3_aa: ATSRVGIQETQY

v_call: TRBV11-2
d_call: TRBD2
cdr3_aa: ASSSPTSGGTDEQF

v_call: TRBV12-3/TRBV12-4
d_call: .
cdr3_aa: ASSFKSRETQY

v_call: TRBV29-1
d_call: .
cdr3_aa: SVVRGTEAL

v_call: TRBV19
d_call: TRBD1
cdr3_aa: ASSVSGTDPYNEQF

v_call: TRBV15
d_call: TRBD1
cdr3_aa: ATSRDMVDRDGQPQH

v_call: TRBV9
d_call: .
cdr3_aa: ASSGFNSLNTEAF

v_call: TRBV5-6
d_call: .
cdr3_aa: ASSSDTDTQY

v_call: TRBV29-1
d_call: TRBD2
cdr3_aa: SVRGLAAEQY

v_call: TRBV19
d_call: .
cdr3_aa: ASSMAGPGAYGYT

v_call: TRBV12-3/TRBV12-4
d_call: .
cdr3_aa: ASRGGGPTHTQY

v_call: TRBV2
d_call: .
cdr3_aa: ASRGGDYEQY

v_call: TRBV27
d_call: .
cdr3_aa: ASSLFGRAGGYT

v_call: TRBV7-9
d_call: .
cdr3_aa: ASSLEVSTEAF